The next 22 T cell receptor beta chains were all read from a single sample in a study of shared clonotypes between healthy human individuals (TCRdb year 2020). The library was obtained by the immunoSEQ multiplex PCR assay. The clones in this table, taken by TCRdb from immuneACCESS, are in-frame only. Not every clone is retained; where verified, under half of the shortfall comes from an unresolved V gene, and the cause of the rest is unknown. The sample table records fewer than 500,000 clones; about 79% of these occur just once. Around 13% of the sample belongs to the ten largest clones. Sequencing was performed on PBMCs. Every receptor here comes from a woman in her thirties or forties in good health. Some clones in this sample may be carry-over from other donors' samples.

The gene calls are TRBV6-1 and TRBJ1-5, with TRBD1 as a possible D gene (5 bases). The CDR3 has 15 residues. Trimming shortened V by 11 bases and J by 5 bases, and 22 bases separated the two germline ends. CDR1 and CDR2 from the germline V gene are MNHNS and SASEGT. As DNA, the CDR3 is TGTGCCGCCCGTCGGGACGCCATGTGGGATCAGCCCCAGCATTTT. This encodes CAARRDAMWDQPQHF.

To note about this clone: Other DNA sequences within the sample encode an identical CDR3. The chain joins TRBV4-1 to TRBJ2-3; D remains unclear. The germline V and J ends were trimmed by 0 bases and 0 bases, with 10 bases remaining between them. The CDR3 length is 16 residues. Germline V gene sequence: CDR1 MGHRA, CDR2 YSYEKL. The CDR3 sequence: CASSQDGRTSTDTQYF. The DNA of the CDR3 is TGCGCCAGCAGCCAAGATGGTCGGACCAGCACAGATACGCAGTATTTT.

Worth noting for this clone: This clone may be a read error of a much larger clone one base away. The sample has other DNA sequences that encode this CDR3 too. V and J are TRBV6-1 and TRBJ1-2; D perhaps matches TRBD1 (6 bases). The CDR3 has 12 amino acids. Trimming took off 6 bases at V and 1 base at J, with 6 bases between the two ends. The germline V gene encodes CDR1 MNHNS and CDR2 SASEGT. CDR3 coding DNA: TGTGCCAGCAGGGACAGTAACTATGGCTACACCTTC. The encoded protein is CASRDSNYGYTF.

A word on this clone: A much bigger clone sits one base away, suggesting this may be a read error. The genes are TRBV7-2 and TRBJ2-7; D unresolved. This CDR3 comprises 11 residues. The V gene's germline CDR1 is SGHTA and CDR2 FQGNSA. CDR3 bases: TGTGCCAGCAGCGTAGCCTACGAGCAGTACTTC. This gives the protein CASSVAYEQYF.

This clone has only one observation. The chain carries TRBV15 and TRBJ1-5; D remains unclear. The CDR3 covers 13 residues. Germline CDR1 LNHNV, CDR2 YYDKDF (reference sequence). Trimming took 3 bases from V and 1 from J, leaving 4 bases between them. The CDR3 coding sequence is TGTGCCACCAGCAGGGGGAGCAATCAGCCCCAGCATTTT. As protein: CATSRGSNQPQHF.

This CDR3 reads CASSETSAGGYEQYF. The CDR3, as DNA: TGTGCCAGCAGTGAAACGTCGGCGGGAGGTTACGAGCAGTACTTC. This sequence joins TRBV6-1 and TRBJ2-7; 8 nucleotides line up with TRBD2. V was pared by 2 bases and J by 4 bases, with 7 bases of the junction left unmatched. CDR3 length: 15 amino acids. The V gene's germline CDR1 is MNHNS and CDR2 SASEGT.

CDR3 amino acids: CASSLRGNLISSYEQYF. The DNA for the CDR3 is TGCGCCAGCAGCTTGAGAGGGAATTTAATAAGCTCCTACGAGCAGTACTTC. This chain links TRBV5-1 with TRBJ2-7, with TRBD2 as a possible D gene (5 bases). The CDR3 loop spans 17 amino acids. The germline gives CDR1 SGHRS, CDR2 YFSETQ. Deletions cut 1 base from V and 0 bases from J, with 17 bases between.

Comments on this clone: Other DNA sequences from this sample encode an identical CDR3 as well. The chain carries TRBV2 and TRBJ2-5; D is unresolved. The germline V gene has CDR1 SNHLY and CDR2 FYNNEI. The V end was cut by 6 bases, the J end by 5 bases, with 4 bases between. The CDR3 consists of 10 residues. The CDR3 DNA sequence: TGTGCCAGCAGCCTGGAGACCCAGTACTTC. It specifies CASSLETQYF.

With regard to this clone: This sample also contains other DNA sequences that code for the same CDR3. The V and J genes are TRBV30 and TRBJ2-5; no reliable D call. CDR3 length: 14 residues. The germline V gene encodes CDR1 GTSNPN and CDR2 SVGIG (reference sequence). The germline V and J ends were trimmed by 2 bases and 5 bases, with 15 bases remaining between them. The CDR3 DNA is TGTGCCTGGAGTTCGGGCGTGGTTCAGGAGACCCAGTACTTC. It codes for CAWSSGVVQETQYF.

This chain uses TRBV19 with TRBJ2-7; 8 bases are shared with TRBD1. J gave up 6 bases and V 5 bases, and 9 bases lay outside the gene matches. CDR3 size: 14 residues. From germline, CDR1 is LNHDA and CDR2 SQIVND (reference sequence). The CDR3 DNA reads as TGTGCCAGTAGTCCTCGAGACAGGGGTTCCGAGCAGTACTTC. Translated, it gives CASSPRDRGSEQYF.

The CDR3 loop is CASSLLGQGGYGYTF. DNA for the CDR3: TGTGCCAGCAGCCTGCTTGGGCAGGGTGGCTATGGCTACACCTTC. The rearrangement links TRBV2 to TRBJ1-2; possible D gene TRBD1, 5 bases. Trimming took 6 bases from V and 4 from J, leaving 18 bases between them. The germline V gene encodes CDR1 SNHLY and CDR2 FYNNEI. The CDR3 length is 15 residues.

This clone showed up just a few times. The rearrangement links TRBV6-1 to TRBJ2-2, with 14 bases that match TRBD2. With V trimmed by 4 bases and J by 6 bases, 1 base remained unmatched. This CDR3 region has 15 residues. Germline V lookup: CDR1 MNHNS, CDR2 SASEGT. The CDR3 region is CASSGLAGGPGELFF. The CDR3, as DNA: TGTGCCAGCAGTGGACTAGCGGGAGGGCCCGGGGAGCTGTTTTTT.

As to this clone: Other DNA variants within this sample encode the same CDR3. This chain's CDR3 is CASSLSRDQPQHF. CDR3 bases: TGTGCCAGCAGTTTATCGAGGGATCAGCCCCAGCATTTT. The chain uses TRBV27 and TRBJ1-5, with D hard to call. The V gene's germline CDR1 is MNHEY and CDR2 SMNVEV (reference sequence). This CDR3 is built from 13 residues. V lost 0 bases and J 5 bases, leaving 5 bases between the germline ends.

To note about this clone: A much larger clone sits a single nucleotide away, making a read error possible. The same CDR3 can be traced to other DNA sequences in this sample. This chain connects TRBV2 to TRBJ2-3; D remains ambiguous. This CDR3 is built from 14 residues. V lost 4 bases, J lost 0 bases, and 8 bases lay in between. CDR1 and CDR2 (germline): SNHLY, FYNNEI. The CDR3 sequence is CASSVGRSTDTQYF. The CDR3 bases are TGTGCCAGCAGTGTCGGCAGGAGCACAGATACGCAGTATTTT.

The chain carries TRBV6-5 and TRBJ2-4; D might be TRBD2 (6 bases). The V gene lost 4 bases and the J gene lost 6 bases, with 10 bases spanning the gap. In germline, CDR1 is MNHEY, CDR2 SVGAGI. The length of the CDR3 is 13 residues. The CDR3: CASSSGLLNIQYF. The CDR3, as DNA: TGTGCCAGCAGTTCGGGACTCCTAAACATTCAGTACTTC.

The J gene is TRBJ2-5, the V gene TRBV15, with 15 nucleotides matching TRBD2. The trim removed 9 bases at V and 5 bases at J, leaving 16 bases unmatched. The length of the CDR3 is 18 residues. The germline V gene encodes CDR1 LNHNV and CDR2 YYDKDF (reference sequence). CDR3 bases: TGTGCCACTGGACCGGGACTAGCGGGAGGTGGCCCGGTGGAGACCCAGTACTTC. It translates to CATGPGLAGGGPVETQYF. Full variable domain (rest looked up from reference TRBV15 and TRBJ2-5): DAMVIQNPRYQVTQFGKPVTLSCSQTLNHNVMYWYQQKSSQAPKLLFHYYDKDFNNEADTPDNFQSRRPNTSFCFLDIRSPGLGDTAMYLCATGPGLAGGGPVETQYFGPGTRLLVL.

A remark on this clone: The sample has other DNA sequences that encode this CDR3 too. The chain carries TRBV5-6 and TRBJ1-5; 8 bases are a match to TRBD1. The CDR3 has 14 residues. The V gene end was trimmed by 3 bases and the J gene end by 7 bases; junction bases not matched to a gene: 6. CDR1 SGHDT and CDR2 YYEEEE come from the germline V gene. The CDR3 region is CASSSWTGSQPQHF. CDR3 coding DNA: TGTGCCAGCAGCTCCTGGACAGGGTCCCAGCCCCAGCATTTT.

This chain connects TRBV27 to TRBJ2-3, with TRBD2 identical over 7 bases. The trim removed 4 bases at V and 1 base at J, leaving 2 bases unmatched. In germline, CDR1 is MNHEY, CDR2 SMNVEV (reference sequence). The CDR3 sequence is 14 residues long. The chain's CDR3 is CASSSAGGTDTQYF. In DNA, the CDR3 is TGTGCCAGCAGTTCCGCGGGAGGCACAGATACGCAGTATTTT.

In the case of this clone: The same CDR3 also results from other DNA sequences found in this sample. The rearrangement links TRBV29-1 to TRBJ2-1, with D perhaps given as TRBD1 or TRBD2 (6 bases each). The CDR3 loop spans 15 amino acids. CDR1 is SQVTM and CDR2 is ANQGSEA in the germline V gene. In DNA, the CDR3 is TGCAGTGCTCGAGGGGGGATGATCACCTACAATGAGCAGTTCTTC. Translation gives CSARGGMITYNEQFF.

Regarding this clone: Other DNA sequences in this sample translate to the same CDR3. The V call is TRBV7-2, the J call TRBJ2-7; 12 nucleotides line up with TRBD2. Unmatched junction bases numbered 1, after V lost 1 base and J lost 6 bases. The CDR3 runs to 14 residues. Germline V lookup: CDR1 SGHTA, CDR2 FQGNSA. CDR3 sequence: CASSLVLAGGEQYF. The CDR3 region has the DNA TGTGCCAGCAGCTTAGTACTAGCGGGAGGCGAGCAGTACTTC.

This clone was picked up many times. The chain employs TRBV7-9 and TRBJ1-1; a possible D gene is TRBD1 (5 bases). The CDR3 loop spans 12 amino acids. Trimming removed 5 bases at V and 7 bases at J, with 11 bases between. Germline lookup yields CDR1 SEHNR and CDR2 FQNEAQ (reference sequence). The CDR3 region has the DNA TGTGCCAGCAGCCGATCGACAGATGAAGCTTTCTTT. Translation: CASSRSTDEAFF.

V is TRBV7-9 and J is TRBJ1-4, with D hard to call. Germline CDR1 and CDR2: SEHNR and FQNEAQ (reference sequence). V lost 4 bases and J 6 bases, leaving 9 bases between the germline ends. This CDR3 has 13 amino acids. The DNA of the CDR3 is TGTGCCAGCAGCTCTTGGACGGATGAAAAACTGTTTTTT. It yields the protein CASSSWTDEKLFF.